The 9 T cell receptor beta chains given below trace back to one sample, sequenced in a study of shared clonotypes between healthy human individuals. TCRdb's copy holds only in-frame clones and misses some; the assay was immunoSEQ multiplex PCR. This table holds over a million clones, approximately 98% found once. Sequencing was carried out using naive CD4+ T cells sorted from blood. Subset described: CD45RA+ positively selected. The receptors derive from a man aged 30-40 years in good health.

The rearrangement links TRBV14 to TRBJ2-3; D gene unclear. The CDR3 extends over 14 amino acids. Looked up from germline, CDR1 is SGHDN and CDR2 is FVKESK. V dropped 2 bases and J dropped 1 base, with 7 bases sitting between them. CDR3 DNA: TGTGCCAGCAGCCAAAACCAGCGCACAGATACGCAGTATTTT. Translation gives CASSQNQRTDTQYF.

This clone showed up just a few times. The rearrangement uses TRBV28 and TRBJ1-2; 7 positions agree with TRBD1. This CDR3 contains 15 residues. Germline CDR1 is MDHEN and CDR2 is SYDVKM. The V segment lost 8 bases and the J segment 4 bases; nucleotides outside the gene matches: 13. The DNA for the CDR3 is TGTGCCAGCCTGAACCCCGGGACAGCCTTCTATGGCTACACCTTC. Its translation is CASLNPGTAFYGYTF.

This chain joins TRBV18 and TRBJ2-6; 7 bases are a match to TRBD1. V gave up 1 base and J gave up 0 bases; unmatched junction bases: 12. Germline V gene lookup returns CDR1 KGHSH and CDR2 LQKENI. The CDR3 has 20 residues. The CDR3 DNA sequence: TGTGCCAGCTCACCACAGATTTTCCGGGACAGACTCTCTGGGGCCAACGTCCTGACTTTC. Translation: CASSPQIFRDRLSGANVLTF.

This chain links TRBV19 with TRBJ1-3, with no clear D. CDR3 size: 14 residues. Per the germline V gene, CDR1 is LNHDA and CDR2 is SQIVND (reference sequence). V lost 10 bases and J lost 2, with 15 bases in between. The CDR3 DNA follows: TGTGCCACCCCAACAGTTGCCGCTGGAAACACCATATATTTT. Translating gives CATPTVAAGNTIYF.

The chain links TRBV28 to TRBJ2-7, with D possibly matching TRBD1 (6 bases). This CDR3 has 12 residues. V shed 5 bases and J shed 3 bases, with 8 bases lying between them. The germline V gene has CDR1 MDHEN and CDR2 SYDVKM. The CDR3 region is CASSQGIYEQYF. CDR3 DNA sequence: TGTGCCAGCAGTCAGGGGATCTACGAGCAGTACTTC.

The rearrangement uses TRBV27 and TRBJ1-2; maybe TRBD1 (5 bases). This CDR3 is 14 amino acids long. Germline values: CDR1 MNHEY, CDR2 SMNVEV (reference sequence). V dropped 3 bases and J dropped 7 bases, with 15 bases sitting between them. DNA for the CDR3: TGTGCCAGCAGTTTGGCAGGGAGCCCCTCTGGCTACACCTTC. Translated, it gives CASSLAGSPSGYTF.

This chain connects TRBV18 to TRBJ2-1; 9 nucleotides line up with TRBD1. This CDR3 contains 14 residues. CDR1 and CDR2 (germline): KGHSH, LQKENI. Trimming at V came to 1 base and at J to 9 bases, leaving 4 bases not matched to a gene. CDR3: CASSPRTGEGEQFF. CDR3 coding DNA: TGTGCCAGCTCACCACGGACAGGGGAAGGTGAGCAGTTCTTC.

The chain is built from TRBV2 and TRBJ2-4; perhaps TRBD2 as D (5 bases). V dropped 6 bases and J dropped 0 bases, with 12 bases sitting between them. The CDR3 has 15 residues. Per the germline V gene, CDR1 is SNHLY and CDR2 is FYNNEI. The CDR3, as DNA: TGTGCCAGCAGAAGGGAGACTATAGCCAAAAACATTCAGTACTTC. It specifies CASRRETIAKNIQYF.

The chain employs TRBV5-1 and TRBJ2-7, with D unresolved. There are 13 residues in the CDR3. Germline CDR1 is SGHRS and CDR2 is YFSETQ. Trimming took 3 bases from V and 2 from J, leaving 9 bases between them. CDR3 region: CASSSAAPYEQYF. CDR3 coding DNA: TGCGCCAGCAGCTCGGCAGCCCCCTACGAGCAGTACTTC.